These 9 T cell receptor beta chains were all obtained from the same sample, sequenced in a study of naive CD8 T cells in extremely preterm neonates. Deliveries were elective term cesareans at roughly 35-43 weeks, with no labor or membrane rupture. Measured with immunoSEQ multiplex PCR; TCRdb has only the in-frame clones, and not every one. The sample carries around 7,500 clones, roughly 98% recorded once. The sample taken for sequencing was naive CD8+ T cells from cord blood. The receptors originated from a newborn in good health.

The rearrangement uses TRBV11-2 and TRBJ2-3, with a weak D call TRBD2 (7 bases). V lost 4 bases, J lost 2 bases, and 13 bases lay in between. CDR1 is SGHAT and CDR2 is FQNNGV in the germline V gene. The CDR3 is 15 residues long. CDR3 nucleotides: TGTGCCAGCAGCTGGGGGGGCAGCCCCACAGATACGCAGTATTTT. Its translation is CASSWGGSPTDTQYF.

This chain links TRBV30 with TRBJ2-5; 8 bases map to TRBD2. The DNA end lines up better with TRBJ2-7; the J call may be wrong. From germline, CDR1 is GTSNPN and CDR2 SVGIG (reference sequence). The CDR3 totals 14 residues. CDR3 region: CAWSVNGGAYEQYF. CDR3 nucleotide sequence: TGTGCCTGGAGTGTAAACGGGGGGGCCTACGAGCAGTACTTC.

The genes are TRBV27 and TRBJ1-1; D may be TRBD1 (5 bases). Per germline, CDR1 MNHEY and CDR2 SMNVEV (reference sequence). V dropped 2 bases and J dropped 3 bases, with 7 bases sitting between them. The CDR3 runs 13 residues. DNA for the CDR3: TGTGCCAGCAGTTTAGGGGGGGACACTGAAGCTTTCTTT. Translation gives CASSLGGDTEAFF.

The V and J genes are TRBV4-1 and TRBJ1-2; D ambiguous. Deletions cut 2 bases from V and 8 bases from J, with 12 bases between. The CDR3 spans 13 residues. Germline CDR1 is MGHRA and CDR2 is YSYEKL. The CDR3 DNA reads TGCGCCAGCAGCCAACTCTACCGTCGCGGCTACACCTTC. Its protein is CASSQLYRRGYTF.

The genes are TRBV4-1 and TRBJ2-1, with 7 bases lining up with TRBD1. CDR1 MGHRA and CDR2 YSYEKL come from the germline V gene. This CDR3 comprises 15 residues. With V trimmed by 4 bases and J by 0 bases, 3 bases remained unmatched. CDR3 in amino acids: CASSPGQDSYNEQFF. The CDR3 coding sequence is TGCGCCAGCAGCCCAGGACAGGACTCCTACAATGAGCAGTTCTTC.

This clone is a singleton in its sample. The chain carries TRBV19 and TRBJ2-5; TRBD2 matches 10 bases. Germline V gene data show CDR1 as LNHDA and CDR2 as SQIVND (reference sequence). The V and J ends lost 5 bases and 3 bases, in that order; junction bases with no gene match: 6. This CDR3 contains 15 residues. The CDR3 region is CASSFGLAEKETQYF. In nucleotides, the CDR3 is TGTGCCAGTAGTTTCGGACTAGCGGAGAAAGAGACCCAGTACTTC.

V usage is TRBV30 and J usage is TRBJ2-7; 7 bases are a match to TRBD1. Germline lookup yields CDR1 GTSNPN and CDR2 SVGIG (reference sequence). V lost 1 base, J lost 3 bases, and 6 bases stayed unmatched. The CDR3 is 14 amino acids. In DNA, the CDR3 is TGTGCCTGGAGTGGGGGACAGCCTTTCTACGAGCAGTACTTC. Translation: CAWSGGQPFYEQYF. The variable domain in full, with the rest retrieved from reference TRBV30 and TRBJ2-7, is SQTIHQWPATLVQPVGSPLSLECTVEGTSNPNLYWYRQAAGRGLQLLFYSVGIGQISSEVPQNLSASRPQDRQFILSSKKLLLSDSGFYLCAWSGGQPFYEQYFGPGTRLTVT.

The chain's CDR3 is CASSSPGGYEQYF. DNA for the CDR3: TGTGCCAGCAGCTCCCCAGGGGGCTACGAGCAGTACTTC. The chain combines TRBV11-2 with TRBJ2-7; 7 bases match TRBD1. In germline, CDR1 is SGHAT, CDR2 FQNNGV. V was clipped by 4 bases and J by 3 bases; unmatched bases: 3. The CDR3 sequence is 13 residues long.

The genes are TRBV13 and TRBJ2-1; TRBD2 matches at 7 bases. Germline CDR1 and CDR2: PRHDT and FYEKMQ (reference sequence). The CDR3 consists of 15 residues. J was trimmed by 6 bases and V by 5 bases; bases with no gene match: 10. The CDR3 spells CASSHPTGGINEQFF. CDR3 nucleotide sequence: TGTGCCAGCAGCCATCCTACCGGGGGGATCAATGAGCAGTTCTTC.